The rows below give T cell receptor beta chains drawn from one sample of a study of cytotoxic CD8 clonotypes in ibrutinib-treated CLL. Sequencing was performed with immunoSEQ multiplex PCR; in TCRdb, only in-frame clones are kept and a portion is missing. Of some 300,000 clones listed, 80% are singletons. The specimen was PBMCs, collected before ibrutinib treatment. The source is a human donor with chronic lymphocytic leukemia. Both conserved end residues are part of each CDR3. The order of the fields is J gene, D gene, V gene, clone size, CDR3 DNA, CDR3 protein. D genes are given only for firm matches. The size field is filled for only some rows; it gives once, few, many or a size class.

TRBJ2-2 | - | TRBV4-3 | - | TGCGCCAGCAGTCCCAGGGGCGCGAACACCGGGGAGCTGTTTTTT | CASSPRGANTGELFF
TRBJ2-1 | - | TRBV5-1 | - | TGCGCCAGCAGCAGGGAGGACTTAAACAATGAGCAGTTCTTC | CASSREDLNNEQFF
TRBJ2-7 | TRBD2 | TRBV10-3 | - | TGTGCCATCATGCCTAGCGGGGAATACGAGCAGTACTTC | CAIMPSGEYEQYF
TRBJ2-1 | TRBD2 | TRBV7-3 | few | TGTGCCAGCAGCTTACTAGCGGGAGTTGGGAATGAGCAGTTCTTC | CASSLLAGVGNEQFF
TRBJ2-6 | - | TRBV6-5 | - | TGTGCCAGCAGGAAATCTGGGGCCAACGTCCTGACTTTC | CASRKSGANVLTF
TRBJ2-7 | - | TRBV5-4 | - | TGTGCCAGCAGCTTGTGGCAGACCCTAAGGGAGCAGTACTTC | CASSLWQTLREQYF
TRBJ2-7 | - | TRBV6-5 | - | TGTGCCAGCAGTCGAAGACTAGACTACGAGCAGTACTTC | CASSRRLDYEQYF
TRBJ2-7 | TRBD2 | TRBV10-2 | - | TGCGCCAGTTCTAGCGGGAGGCTGTTCCCCTACGAGCAGTACTTC | CASSSGRLFPYEQYF
TRBJ2-5 | TRBD1 | TRBV4-2 | - | TGTGCCAGCAGCTCCGAACCGGGACAGAAAAAAGAGACCCAGTACTTC | CASSSEPGQKKETQYF
TRBJ1-1 | - | TRBV4-3 | - | TGCGCCAGCAGCCAAGATCGCTTCCGGGTGAACACTGAAGCTTTCTTT | CASSQDRFRVNTEAFF
TRBJ2-7 | - | TRBV5-6 | - | TGTGCCAGCAGCTTGCCAGGAGCCGAGCAGTACTTC | CASSLPGAEQYF
TRBJ1-1 | - | TRBV4-2 | - | TGTGCCAGCAGCCAAAGTAGGGCCGGAAGGAACACTGAAGCTTTCTTT | CASSQSRAGRNTEAFF
TRBJ2-1 | TRBD1 | TRBV2 | - | TGTGCCAGCAGTTCCCAGGGGGCCTTGCCCTACAATGAGCAGTTCTTC | CASSSQGALPYNEQFF
TRBJ2-1 | TRBD2 | TRBV9 | once | TGTGCCAGCAGCGACCCCCTAGCGGGAGGGCCTGGTGAGCAGTTCTTC | CASSDPLAGGPGEQFF
TRBJ2-1 | - | TRBV14 | - | TGTGCCAGCAGCCAAGCTAGCATGGTCAATGAGCAGTTCTTC | CASSQASMVNEQFF
TRBJ1-2 | TRBD1 | TRBV5-1 | - | TGCGCCAGCAGCTTGGCAGGGACAGGGGATTATAATGGCTACACCTTC | CASSLAGTGDYNGYTF
TRBJ1-1 | - | TRBV18 | - | TGTGCCAGCTCACCAGGTCTTCGAACTGAAGCTTTCTTT | CASSPGLRTEAFF
TRBJ1-5 | TRBD1 | TRBV7-8 | - | TGTGCCAGCAGCTCCCTGACAGGGGGCAACAATCAGCCCCAGCATTTT | CASSSLTGGNNQPQHF
TRBJ2-7 | TRBD2 | TRBV2 | - | TGTGCCAGTGGACGGACTAGCGGGAGATATCGCGAGCAGTACTTC | CASGRTSGRYREQYF
TRBJ1-4 | - | TRBV4-3 | - | TGCGCCAGCAGCCAAGTGACAGCAACTAATGAAAAACTGTTTTTT | CASSQVTATNEKLFF
TRBJ2-6 | - | TRBV6-1 | - | TGTGCCAGCATTTCAGACTTCTCTGGGGCCAACGTCCTGACTTTC | CASISDFSGANVLTF
TRBJ2-5 | - | TRBV5-1 | - | TGCGCCAGCAGCTTGGAGCCCCAGCTAGGGACAGAGACCCAGTACTTC | CASSLEPQLGTETQYF
TRBJ1-5 | TRBD1 | TRBV15 | - | TGTGCCACCAGCAGGGGGACAGGCAATCAGCCCCAGCATTTT | CATSRGTGNQPQHF
TRBJ1-2 | TRBD1 | TRBV2 | - | TGTGCCACCTCAGGGACAGGGAACTATGGCTACACCTTC | CATSGTGNYGYTF
TRBJ2-7 | TRBD2 | TRBV28 | - | TGTGCCAGCAGACTAGCGGGAGTTGGCGAGCAGTACTTC | CASRLAGVGEQYF
TRBJ2-7 | - | TRBV6-5 | - | TGTGCCAGCAGTTATGCCGGGACTTCGGGCTACGAGCAGTACTTC | CASSYAGTSGYEQYF
TRBJ1-5 | - | TRBV5-8 | - | TGTGCCAGCAGCTTATCCGGGTATAGCAATCAGCCCCAGCATTTT | CASSLSGYSNQPQHF
TRBJ2-4 | - | TRBV23-1 | few | TGCGCCAGCAGTCAGCTGGGCTTAGCCAAAAACATTCAGTACTTC | CASSQLGLAKNIQYF
TRBJ1-3 | - | TRBV7-9 | once | TGTGCCAGCAGCTTAGTCCGGGAGGCCTCTGGAAACACCATATATTTT | CASSLVREASGNTIYF
TRBJ1-1 | TRBD1 | TRBV30 | - | TGTGCCTGGAGTGTACAGGGACAGCAAGCTTTCTTT | CAWSVQGQQAFF
TRBJ2-3 | TRBD2 | TRBV25-1 | once | TGTGCCAGCAGTTTGGCGGGAGCTGCAGATACGCAGTATTTT | CASSLAGAADTQYF
TRBJ2-7 | TRBD2 | TRBV27 | - | TGTGCCAGCAGTTTAGTAGCGGGAGGGAGCTCCTACGAGCAGTACTTC | CASSLVAGGSSYEQYF
TRBJ2-2 | - | TRBV2 | - | TGTGCCAGCAGTGGGGGGCGCACCGGGGAGCTGTTTTTT | CASSGGRTGELFF
TRBJ1-1 | - | TRBV7-9 | - | TGTGCCAGCAGCTTAGCCTCCGGTAAAACTGAAGCTTTCTTT | CASSLASGKTEAFF
TRBJ1-2 | - | TRBV7-2 | - | TGTGCCAGCAGAAGGACAGATGACGGCTACACCTTC | CASRRTDDGYTF
TRBJ1-2 | - | TRBV6-1 | - | TGTGCCGGAGGGACCAAAGCTAACTATGGCTACACCTTC | CAGGTKANYGYTF
TRBJ1-2 | - | TRBV19 | - | TGTGCCAGTAGTATACTAGGGGGAGGCTACACCTTC | CASSILGGGYTF
TRBJ2-3 | - | TRBV5-4 | - | TGTGCCAGCAGCCTAAACCCGGGACCGAGTGCAGATACGCAGTATTTT | CASSLNPGPSADTQYF
TRBJ1-1 | - | TRBV4-3 | - | TGCGCCAGCAGCCAAGATAGGGGGTCCACTGAAGCTTTCTTT | CASSQDRGSTEAFF
TRBJ2-7 | TRBD1 | TRBV4-3 | - | TGCGCCAGCAGCCAGCGGGACAGGGGATACGAGCAGTACTTC | CASSQRDRGYEQYF
TRBJ1-1 | TRBD1 | TRBV5-1 | few | TGCGCCAGCAGCCACGGGACAGTGAACACTGAAGCTTTCTTT | CASSHGTVNTEAFF
TRBJ2-3 | - | TRBV29-1 | - | TGCAGCGTTGTCTTAGTTCTTGGCACAGATACGCAGTATTTT | CSVVLVLGTDTQYF
TRBJ1-2 | - | TRBV28 | - | TGTGCCAGCAGCCGTCGTTTCACCACCGACTATGGCTACACCTTC | CASSRRFTTDYGYTF
TRBJ1-2 | - | TRBV7-9 | - | TGTGCCAGCAGCTTAGTTACAGGAAACTATGGCTACACCTTC | CASSLVTGNYGYTF
TRBJ2-7 | TRBD1 | TRBV2 | - | TGTGCCAGCACTAACCGGGACAGGGGCCCCTACGAGCAGTACTTC | CASTNRDRGPYEQYF
TRBJ1-4 | TRBD1 | TRBV27 | - | TGTGCCAGCAGTTTATGGAGGTCGTGGGACAGTCAGTTGTCAGGAGAAAAACTGTTTTTT | CASSLWRSWDSQLSGEKLFF
TRBJ2-5 | - | TRBV21-1 | - | TGTGCCAGCAGCAAAGCGAAGCTAGCGGGAGACCCACAAGAGACCCAGTACTTC | CASSKAKLAGDPQETQYF
TRBJ1-4 | TRBD1 | TRBV7-9 | - | TGTGCCAGCAGCCCCTTGACAGGGACTAATGAAAAACTGTTTTTT | CASSPLTGTNEKLFF
TRBJ1-2 | TRBD1 | TRBV9 | - | TGTGCCAGCATGGGACAGAACTATGGCTACACCTTC | CASMGQNYGYTF
TRBJ2-5 | - | TRBV11-1 | - | TGTGCCAGCAGCTTATCGACGGGGCCCCAAGAGACCCAGTACTTC | CASSLSTGPQETQYF
TRBJ2-3 | TRBD2 | TRBV2 | - | TGTGCCAGCAGGCGTTCACTAGCGGGAGGCCCAGATACGCAGTATTTT | CASRRSLAGGPDTQYF
TRBJ1-1 | - | TRBV2 | - | TGTGCCAGCAGTGAAGCGGCCGGGTTTACTGAAGCTTTCTTT | CASSEAAGFTEAFF
TRBJ2-7 | TRBD2 | TRBV18 | - | TGTGCCAGCTCACCAACAGCGGGGTCGTGGTGGGCGGACGAGCAGTACTTC | CASSPTAGSWWADEQYF
TRBJ2-7 | TRBD1 | TRBV11-2 | - | TGTGCCAGCAGCTCACAGGGGATCCGGTATGGGGAGCAGTACTTC | CASSSQGIRYGEQYF
TRBJ2-7 | - | TRBV4-1 | - | TGCGCCAGCAGCCAAGGTATTGAGCAGTACTTC | CASSQGIEQYF
TRBJ2-1 | TRBD1 | TRBV5-4 | - | TGTGCCAGCAGCTTGGGGGGACAGGGGTTTAATGAGCAGTTCTTC | CASSLGGQGFNEQFF
TRBJ1-4 | - | TRBV30 | - | TGTGCCTGGAGTGCACCAGGGGCAGGAAATGAAAAACTGTTTTTT | CAWSAPGAGNEKLFF